Following are 8 T cell receptor beta chains from one sample sequenced in a study of cytomegalovirus exposure and HLA in healthy donors. It was with 60 Vbeta and 13 Jbeta primers that the PCR ran. Sequencing used immunoSEQ multiplex PCR; TCRdb keeps in-frame clones, though not all of them. Here the sample spans tens of thousands of clones, roughly 70% being singletons. The sequenced sample consisted of PBMCs. These receptor sequences come from a man aged 55 to 70 in good health and CMV-seropositive.

This sequence joins TRBV28 and TRBJ2-2; D call uncertain. Deletions cut 1 base from V and 1 base from J, with 13 bases between. The CDR3 totals 17 residues. The germline CDR1 and CDR2 sequences are MDHEN and SYDVKM. CDR3 coding DNA: TGTGCCAGCAGTTTATCACTGCGGCGAGAGAACACCGGGGAGCTGTTTTTT. It is translated as CASSLSLRRENTGELFF.

The chain joins TRBV5-8 to TRBJ2-3; 7 positions agree with TRBD1. Germline CDR1 reads SGHTS; CDR2 reads YDEGEE. This CDR3 has 16 amino acids. J was trimmed by 2 bases and V by 2 bases; bases with no gene match: 8. As DNA, the CDR3 is TGTGCCAGCAGCTTACCGGGACAGCGTTTCACAGATACGCAGTATTTT. As protein: CASSLPGQRFTDTQYF.

This clone has just a few counts. The chain couples TRBV7-9 to TRBJ2-2, with D possibly matching TRBD1 (7 bases). The CDR3 totals 15 residues. Trimming pared 5 bases from V and 4 bases from J, leaving 14 bases between. In germline, CDR1 is SEHNR, CDR2 FQNEAQ (reference sequence). CDR3 region: CASSPRGVGTGELFF. In DNA, the CDR3 is TGTGCCAGCAGCCCCAGGGGGGTCGGCACCGGGGAGCTGTTTTTT. The whole variable domain, filled in from reference TRBV7-9 and TRBJ2-2, reads DTGVSQNPRHKITKRGQNVTFRCDPISEHNRLYWYRQTLGQGPEFLTYFQNEAQLEKSRLLSDRFSAERPKGSFSTLEIQRTEQGDSAMYLCASSPRGVGTGELFFGEGSRLTVL.

The J gene is TRBJ2-7, the V gene TRBV25-1; D might be TRBD1 (5 bases). The CDR3 has 12 amino acids. V shed 8 bases and J shed 2 bases, with 10 bases lying between them. Per germline, CDR1 MGHDK and CDR2 SYGVNS. The CDR3 loop reads CASADTTYEQYF. Here the CDR3 DNA reads TGTGCCAGCGCGGACACAACCTACGAGCAGTACTTC.

By sample share, this clone is medium-sized. The chain links TRBV4-1 to TRBJ2-3; D ambiguous. The CDR3 is 14 amino acids. V lost 0 bases to trimming and J lost 1 base, with 5 bases between them. Germline CDR1 is MGHRA and CDR2 is YSYEKL. CDR3 sequence (DNA): TGCGCCAGCAGCCAAGACTATGGCACAGATACGCAGTATTTT. Translating it yields CASSQDYGTDTQYF.

This clone was found a few times. V usage is TRBV7-9 and J usage is TRBJ2-7, with D possibly matching TRBD1 (6 bases). The ends were cut back, 7 bases at V and 0 bases at J, with 16 bases in the middle. The CDR3 is 15 residues long. Germline CDR1 and CDR2: SEHNR and FQNEAQ (reference sequence). CDR3 residues: CASTPWTASSYEQYF. In nucleotides, the CDR3 is TGTGCCAGCACCCCCTGGACAGCCAGCTCCTACGAGCAGTACTTC. Using reference TRBV7-9 and TRBJ2-7 for the parts outside the CDR3, the full variable domain is DTGVSQNPRHKITKRGQNVTFRCDPISEHNRLYWYRQTLGQGPEFLTYFQNEAQLEKSRLLSDRFSAERPKGSFSTLEIQRTEQGDSAMYLCASTPWTASSYEQYFGPGTRLTVT.

The rearrangement uses TRBV2 and TRBJ2-6; D remains ambiguous. Per the germline V gene, CDR1 is SNHLY and CDR2 is FYNNEI. This CDR3 has 14 residues. With 3 bases removed from V and 0 bases from J, the gap between germline ends came to 3 bases. The chain's CDR3 is CASSDRSGANVLTF. In DNA, the CDR3 is TGTGCCAGCAGTGACCGCTCTGGGGCCAACGTCCTGACTTTC.

This clone was seen only a few times. The chain has TRBV27 and TRBJ2-1; possibly TRBD2 for D (7 bases). The germline CDR1 and CDR2 sequences are MNHEY and SMNVEV (reference sequence). Trimming took 2 bases from V and 7 from J, leaving 18 bases between them. The CDR3 consists of 16 residues. CDR3 loop: CASSLKGLRGRNEQFF. The CDR3, as DNA: TGTGCCAGCAGTTTAAAGGGACTACGGGGGCGAAATGAGCAGTTCTTC.